Presented here are 18 T cell receptor beta chains from one specimen sequenced in a study of cytomegalovirus exposure and HLA in healthy donors. In the PCR, 60 Vbeta and 13 Jbeta primers were used. Sequencing was performed with immunoSEQ multiplex PCR; in TCRdb, only in-frame clones are kept and a portion is missing. The table for this sample gives approximately 100,000 clones. The sequenced sample was PBMCs. Every receptor here comes from a man in his forties or fifties in good health and CMV-seronegative.

The chain carries TRBV7-8 and TRBJ1-3; TRBD1 might be the D (5 bases). Germline V lookup: CDR1 SGHVS, CDR2 FQNEAQ. The CDR3 has 17 residues. Trimming shortened V by 7 bases and J by 2 bases, and 21 bases separated the two germline ends. CDR3 sequence (DNA): TGTGCCAGCACCAAAGGCTGGCAAGGGGCGGCTGGAAACACCATATATTTT. Its protein product is CASTKGWQGAAGNTIYF.

This chain connects TRBV18 to TRBJ2-7, with 8 bases matching TRBD1. The trim removed 2 bases at V and 2 bases at J, leaving 5 bases unmatched. Germline CDR1 reads KGHSH; CDR2 reads LQKENI. CDR3 length equals 15 residues. CDR3 sequence reads: CASSPTPGQAYEQYF. In nucleotides, the CDR3 is TGTGCCAGCTCACCAACGCCGGGACAGGCCTACGAGCAGTACTTC.

The V and J genes are TRBV11-2 and TRBJ2-5; no firm D call. This CDR3 is 15 amino acids long. CDR1 is SGHAT, CDR2 FQNNGV, per germline. V gave up 5 bases and J gave up 2 bases, with 15 bases separating them. CDR3 coding DNA: TGTGCCAGCAGCGATACACGGAGTCGACAAGAGACCCAGTACTTC. Amino acids: CASSDTRSRQETQYF.

The chain employs TRBV5-6 and TRBJ1-5; 9 bases line up with TRBD1. Germline V gene lookup returns CDR1 SGHDT and CDR2 YYEEEE. CDR3 size: 16 residues. Losses at the gene ends were 0 bases for V and 5 bases for J; bases not matched to a gene: 6. In DNA form, the CDR3 reads TGTGCCAGCAGCTTGGGGGGGACAGGGTCCGATCAGCCCCAGCATTTT. It specifies CASSLGGTGSDQPQHF.

CDR3 residues: CASSLLGTTFYEQYF. The DNA for the CDR3 is TGCGCCAGCAGCTTGCTCGGGACTACATTCTACGAGCAGTACTTC. This sequence joins TRBV5-1 and TRBJ2-7, with 7 bases matching TRBD2. The length of the CDR3 is 15 residues. The germline gives CDR1 SGHRS, CDR2 YFSETQ. The V gene end was trimmed by 1 base and the J gene end by 3 bases; junction bases not matched to a gene: 7.

The V and J genes are TRBV19 and TRBJ1-2; possibly TRBD1 for D (5 bases). The V gene lost 1 base and the J gene lost 1 base, with 16 bases spanning the gap. The CDR3 contains 17 residues. CDR1 is LNHDA, CDR2 SQIVND, per germline (reference sequence). CDR3 region: CASSIAGGVGDNYGYTF. CDR3 DNA sequence: TGTGCCAGTAGTATAGCCGGCGGAGTAGGGGATAACTATGGCTACACCTTC.

This CDR3 reads CASSQPQGVGETQYF. CDR3 sequence (DNA): TGTGCCAGCAGCCAACCACAGGGGGTCGGGGAGACCCAGTACTTC. The chain links TRBV4-2 to TRBJ2-5, with 8 nucleotides matching TRBD1. The germline CDR1 and CDR2 sequences are LGHNA and YNFKEQ. Trimming took 2 bases from V and 5 from J; bases not matched to a gene: 7. There are 15 residues in the CDR3.

On this clone: Other DNA variants within this sample encode the same CDR3. J is TRBJ2-7 and V is TRBV27; TRBD1 matches 8 bases. J was trimmed by 2 bases and V by 5 bases; bases with no gene match: 5. Germline V gene data show CDR1 as MNHEY and CDR2 as SMNVEV (reference sequence). The CDR3 runs 14 residues. CDR3 sequence: CASSISRGPYEQYF. The CDR3 bases are TGTGCCAGCAGTATCAGCAGGGGGCCCTACGAGCAGTACTTC.

The V and J genes are TRBV19 and TRBJ2-4; D is unclear. V was trimmed by 7 bases and J by 0 bases, leaving 16 bases between them. CDR3 length equals 16 residues. Germline assignment: CDR1 LNHDA and CDR2 SQIVND (reference sequence). In DNA, the CDR3 is TGTGCCAGTACTGATACGACGGGTCTAGCCAAAAACATTCAGTACTTC. Translating it yields CASTDTTGLAKNIQYF.

The chain has TRBV7-8 and TRBJ1-2; tentatively, D is TRBD1 (5 bases). Trimming removed 1 base from V and 4 bases from J, with 7 bases in between. The length of the CDR3 is 13 residues. CDR1 and CDR2 (germline): SGHVS, FQNEAQ. CDR3 in amino acids: CASSLGQGYGYTF. Here the CDR3 DNA reads TGTGCCAGCAGCTTAGGGCAGGGCTATGGCTACACCTTC.

The chain couples TRBV19 to TRBJ2-7; D unresolved. Trimming took off 1 base at V and 4 bases at J, with 11 bases between the two ends. The germline V gene has CDR1 LNHDA and CDR2 SQIVND (reference sequence). The CDR3 spans 14 residues. The CDR3 nucleotides are TGTGCCAGTAGTATAGCCCACAGATTATACGAGCAGTACTTC. This encodes CASSIAHRLYEQYF. Drawing the rest from reference TRBV19 and TRBJ2-7, the complete variable domain is DGGITQSPKYLFRKEGQNVTLSCEQNLNHDAMYWYRQDPGQGLRLIYYSQIVNDFQKGDIAEGYSVSREKKESFPLTVTSAQKNPTAFYLCASSIAHRLYEQYFGPGTRLTVT.

The rearrangement links TRBV20-1 to TRBJ2-7, with a tentative D call TRBD1 (5 bases). Trimming left V 8 bases short and J 7 bases short, with 15 bases between. The CDR3 sequence is 11 residues long. Germline CDR1 and CDR2: DFQATT and SNEGSKA (reference sequence). CDR3 DNA sequence: TGCAGTCTGTGGGCGGCAGGGGAGCAGTACTTC. Translation gives CSLWAAGEQYF.

The gene calls are TRBV19 and TRBJ2-2, with 16 bases aligning to TRBD2. The CDR3 covers 18 residues. Germline trimming cut 4 bases from V and 0 bases from J; bases unmatched to any gene: 2. The V gene's germline CDR1 is LNHDA and CDR2 SQIVND (reference sequence). The CDR3 loop reads CASSRGLAGGANTGELFF. CDR3 DNA sequence: TGTGCCAGTAGTAGGGGACTAGCGGGGGGGGCGAACACCGGGGAGCTGTTTTTT.

The gene calls are TRBV18 and TRBJ1-4, with D unresolved. Between the trimmed V and J ends, which lost 0 bases and 7 bases, there was a span of 6 bases. The germline V gene has CDR1 KGHSH and CDR2 LQKENI. The CDR3 sequence is 13 residues long. The CDR3 loop is CASSPPQSEKLFF. As DNA, the CDR3 is TGTGCCAGCTCACCACCACAGTCTGAAAAACTGTTTTTT.

The chain has TRBV4-2 and TRBJ1-4; 7 nucleotides align to TRBD1. Germline lookup yields CDR1 LGHNA and CDR2 YNFKEQ. CDR3 length: 18 amino acids. Trimming removed 0 bases from V and 5 bases from J; junction bases left unmatched: 12. CDR3 in DNA: TGTGCCAGCAGCCAAGATCCTGCGCTGGGACAGTCGAATGAAAAACTGTTTTTT. It yields the protein CASSQDPALGQSNEKLFF.

This chain uses TRBV19 with TRBJ1-1; D gene uncertain. Deletions cut 2 bases from V and 5 bases from J, with 12 bases between. The CDR3 is 14 residues long. Germline loops: CDR1 LNHDA, CDR2 SQIVND (reference sequence). DNA for the CDR3: TGTGCCAGTAGTATACTGGGATCGGGAACTGAAGCTTTCTTT. Its protein is CASSILGSGTEAFF.

The chain links TRBV4-3 to TRBJ2-1; 8 positions agree with TRBD1. This CDR3 has 15 amino acids. Germline V gene data show CDR1 as LGHNA and CDR2 as YSLEER. The V and J ends lost 1 base and 5 bases, in that order; junction bases with no gene match: 4. CDR3 in DNA: TGCGCCAGCAGCCAAGCGGGACAGGAGGACAATGAGCAGTTCTTC. Its protein is CASSQAGQEDNEQFF.

The gene calls are TRBV12-5 and TRBJ2-2; TRBD1 aligns across 7 bases. Germline values: CDR1 LGHNT, CDR2 FRNRAP. The J segment lost 4 bases and the V segment lost 0 bases, leaving 5 bases of the junction unmatched. The CDR3 is 16 amino acids. CDR3 sequence: CASGLVTGSGTGELFF. The CDR3 DNA follows: TGTGCTAGTGGTTTGGTGACAGGGTCGGGCACCGGGGAGCTGTTTTTT.